These 9 T cell receptor beta chains were all obtained from the same sample, sequenced in a study of cytomegalovirus exposure and HLA in healthy donors. The PCR was carried out with 60 Vbeta primers and 13 Jbeta primers. Here immunoSEQ multiplex PCR was the method, and the copy in TCRdb shows in-frame clones only, minus some. The sample lists approximately 150,000 clones; roughly 80% were seen once. Sequences were obtained from PBMCs. Receptors were obtained from a woman in her 30s in good health and CMV-seronegative.

The rearrangement joins TRBV29-1 to TRBJ1-6; 11 nucleotides line up with TRBD1. J lost 8 bases, V lost 6 bases, and 3 bases had no gene match. From germline, CDR1 is SQVTM and CDR2 ANQGSEA. The CDR3 contains 13 residues. CDR3: CSVRTGGDSPLHF. Written as DNA, the CDR3 is TGCAGCGTCCGGACAGGGGGCGATTCACCCCTCCACTTT.

The chain combines TRBV25-1 with TRBJ2-1, with 9 bases that match TRBD1. Germline lookup yields CDR1 MGHDK and CDR2 SYGVNS. After removal of 10 bases from V and 2 bases from J, the junction contained 18 bases not matched to a gene. This CDR3 is built from 18 residues. CDR3: CAIKTGGCAGPPYNEQFF. The DNA of the CDR3 is TGTGCCATCAAAACAGGGGGCTGTGCGGGGCCCCCCTACAATGAGCAGTTCTTC.

Regarding this clone: One junction end does not reproduce the germline sequence, and a read error may be involved. This chain connects TRBV6-6 to TRBJ1-2; 7 positions agree with TRBD1. The CDR3 is 15 residues long. Germline CDR1 reads MNHNY; CDR2 reads SVGAGI (reference sequence). In DNA, the CDR3 is TGTGCCGGCAGTTACGGGCAGGGGGCTAACTATGGCTACACCTTC. It encodes CAGSYGQGANYGYTF.

The chain joins TRBV5-1 to TRBJ2-5; D perhaps matches TRBD2 (5 bases). This CDR3 comprises 13 residues. Per germline, CDR1 SGHRS and CDR2 YFSETQ. V was clipped by 1 base and J by 5 bases, with 9 bases between them. This chain's CDR3 is CASSLKGGETQYF. In nucleotides, the CDR3 is TGCGCCAGCAGCTTGAAGGGCGGGGAGACCCAGTACTTC.

CDR3 coding DNA: TGTGCCAGCAGCCTCCGTCGCCCGTCTAGCGGGGGCCTAGGCGAGCAGTACTTC. Protein: CASSLRRPSSGGLGEQYF. This rearrangement joins TRBV7-8 to TRBJ2-7; 10 positions agree with TRBD2. Germline CDR1 and CDR2: SGHVS and FQNEAQ. There are 18 residues in the CDR3. The trim removed 5 bases at V and 6 bases at J, leaving 19 bases unmatched.

The chain employs TRBV6-1 and TRBJ1-1, with TRBD1 matching over 9 bases. V was pared by 0 bases and J by 0 bases, with 11 bases of the junction left unmatched. The germline V gene encodes CDR1 MNHNS and CDR2 SASEGT. CDR3 length: 19 amino acids. Written as DNA, the CDR3 is TGTGCCAGCAGTGAAGCCCCCCTCGGACAGGGGCCTGTGAACACTGAAGCTTTCTTT. Its translation is CASSEAPLGQGPVNTEAFF.

J is TRBJ2-1 and V is TRBV20-1; 8 bases map to TRBD2. J lost 8 bases, V lost 6 bases, and 3 bases had no gene match. This CDR3 comprises 11 residues. CDR1 and CDR2 from the germline V gene are DFQATT and SNEGSKA (reference sequence). DNA of the CDR3: TGCAGTGCCGGGACTAGGTATGAGCAGTTCTTC. It specifies CSAGTRYEQFF.

The genes are TRBV7-6 and TRBJ2-7; 10 nucleotides line up with TRBD1. CDR1 and CDR2 (germline): SGHVS, FNYEAQ. The CDR3 length is 15 residues. J gave up 1 base and V 5 bases, and 5 bases lay outside the gene matches. The CDR3 nucleotides are TGTGCCAGCAGCGTCCGGGACAGGGGTTCCTACGAGCAGTACTTC. Translation gives CASSVRDRGSYEQYF.

The chain recombines TRBV2 with TRBJ2-7, with 10 bases that match TRBD1. CDR1 is SNHLY and CDR2 is FYNNEI in the germline V gene. V lost 6 bases and J lost 3; bases outside the gene matches: 8. CDR3 length equals 15 residues. CDR3 region: CASRVGGQGVYEQYF. In DNA, the CDR3 is TGTGCCAGCAGGGTGGGAGGACAGGGGGTCTACGAGCAGTACTTC.